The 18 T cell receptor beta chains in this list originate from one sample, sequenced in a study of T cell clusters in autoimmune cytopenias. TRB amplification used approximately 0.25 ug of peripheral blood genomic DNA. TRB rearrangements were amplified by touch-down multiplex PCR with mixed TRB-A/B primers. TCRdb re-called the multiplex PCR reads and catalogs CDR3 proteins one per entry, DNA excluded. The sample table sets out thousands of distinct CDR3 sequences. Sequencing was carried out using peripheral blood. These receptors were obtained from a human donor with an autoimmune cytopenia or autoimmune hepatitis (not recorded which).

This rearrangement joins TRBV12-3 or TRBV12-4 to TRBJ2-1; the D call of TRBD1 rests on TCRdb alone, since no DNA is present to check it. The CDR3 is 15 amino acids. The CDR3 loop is CASRQQGAINNEQFF.

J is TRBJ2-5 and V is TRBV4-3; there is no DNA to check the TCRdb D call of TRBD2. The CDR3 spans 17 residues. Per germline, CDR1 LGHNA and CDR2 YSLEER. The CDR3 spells CASSQERGGVRAETQYF.

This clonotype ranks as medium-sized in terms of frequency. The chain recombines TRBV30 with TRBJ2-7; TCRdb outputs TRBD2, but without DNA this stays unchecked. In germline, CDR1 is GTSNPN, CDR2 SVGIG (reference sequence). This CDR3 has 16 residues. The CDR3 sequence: CAWSGSASGTSYEQYF. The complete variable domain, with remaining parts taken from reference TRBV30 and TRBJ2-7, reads SQTIHQWPATLVQPVGSPLSLECTVEGTSNPNLYWYRQAAGRGLQLLFYSVGIGQISSEVPQNLSASRPQDRQFILSSKKLLLSDSGFYLCAWSGSASGTSYEQYFGPGTRLTVT.

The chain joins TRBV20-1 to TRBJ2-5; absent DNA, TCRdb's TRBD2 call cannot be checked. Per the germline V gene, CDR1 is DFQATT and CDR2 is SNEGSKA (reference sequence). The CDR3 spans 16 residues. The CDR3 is CSVGASGTWEQETQYF.

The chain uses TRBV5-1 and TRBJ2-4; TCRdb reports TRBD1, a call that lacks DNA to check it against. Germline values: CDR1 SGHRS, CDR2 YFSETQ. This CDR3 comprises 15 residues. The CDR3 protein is CASSSLSGGKNIQYF.

CDR3 residues: CASSRLVGSISSGANVLTF. This chain connects TRBV14 to TRBJ2-6. The CDR3 contains 19 residues. Germline CDR1 and CDR2: SGHDN and FVKESK.

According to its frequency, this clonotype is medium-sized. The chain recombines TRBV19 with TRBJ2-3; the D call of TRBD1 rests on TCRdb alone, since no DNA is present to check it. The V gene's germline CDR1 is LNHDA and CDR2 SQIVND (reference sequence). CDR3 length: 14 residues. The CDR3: CASWGGTSTDTQYF.

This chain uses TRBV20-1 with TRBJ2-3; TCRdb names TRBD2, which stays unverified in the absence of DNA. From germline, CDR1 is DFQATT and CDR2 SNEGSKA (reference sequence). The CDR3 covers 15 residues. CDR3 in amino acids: CSAKLTSGRGDTQYF.

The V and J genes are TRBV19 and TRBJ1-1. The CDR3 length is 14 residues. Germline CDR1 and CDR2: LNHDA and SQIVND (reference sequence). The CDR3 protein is CASSIGGRGTEAFF.

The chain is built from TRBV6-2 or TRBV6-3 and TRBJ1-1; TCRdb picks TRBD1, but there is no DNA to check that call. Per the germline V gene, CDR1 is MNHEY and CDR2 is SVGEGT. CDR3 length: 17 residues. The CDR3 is CASSRAGVGGMGTEAFF.

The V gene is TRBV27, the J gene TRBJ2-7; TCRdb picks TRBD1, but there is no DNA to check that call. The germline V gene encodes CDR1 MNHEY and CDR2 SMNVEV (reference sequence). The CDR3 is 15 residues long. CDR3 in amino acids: CASSLKLGGNYEQYF.

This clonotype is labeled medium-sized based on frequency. CDR3 protein: CAISESEAGVYNEQFF. J is TRBJ2-1 and V is TRBV10-3; TCRdb's D gene call, TRBD2, goes unchecked for lack of DNA. Germline V gene lookup returns CDR1 ENHRY and CDR2 SYGVKD. The CDR3 covers 16 residues.

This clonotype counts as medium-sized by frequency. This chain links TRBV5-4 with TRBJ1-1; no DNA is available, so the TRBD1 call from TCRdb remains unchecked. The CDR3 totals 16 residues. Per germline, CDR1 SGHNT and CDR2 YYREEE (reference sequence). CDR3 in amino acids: CASRITLGDTNTEAFF.

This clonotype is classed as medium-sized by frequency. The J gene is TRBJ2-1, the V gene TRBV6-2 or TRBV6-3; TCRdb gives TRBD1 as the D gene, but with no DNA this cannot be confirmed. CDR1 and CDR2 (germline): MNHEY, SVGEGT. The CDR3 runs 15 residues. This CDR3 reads CASREGGTGGFEQFF.

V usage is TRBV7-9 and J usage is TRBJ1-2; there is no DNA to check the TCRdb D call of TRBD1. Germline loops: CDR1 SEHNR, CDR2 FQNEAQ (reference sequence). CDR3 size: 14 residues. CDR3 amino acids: CASSIREVLFGYTF.

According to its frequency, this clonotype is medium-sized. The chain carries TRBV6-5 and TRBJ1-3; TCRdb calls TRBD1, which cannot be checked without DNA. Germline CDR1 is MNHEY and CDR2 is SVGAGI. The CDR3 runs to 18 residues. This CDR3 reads CASSYTHRELYSGNTIYF.

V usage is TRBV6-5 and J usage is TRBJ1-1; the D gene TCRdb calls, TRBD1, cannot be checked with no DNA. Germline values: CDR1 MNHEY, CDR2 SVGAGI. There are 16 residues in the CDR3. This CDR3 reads CASSPTGWLENTEAFF.

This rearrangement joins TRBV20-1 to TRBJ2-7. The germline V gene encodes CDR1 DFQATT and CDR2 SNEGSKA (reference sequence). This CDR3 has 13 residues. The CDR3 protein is CSASWAASYEQYF.